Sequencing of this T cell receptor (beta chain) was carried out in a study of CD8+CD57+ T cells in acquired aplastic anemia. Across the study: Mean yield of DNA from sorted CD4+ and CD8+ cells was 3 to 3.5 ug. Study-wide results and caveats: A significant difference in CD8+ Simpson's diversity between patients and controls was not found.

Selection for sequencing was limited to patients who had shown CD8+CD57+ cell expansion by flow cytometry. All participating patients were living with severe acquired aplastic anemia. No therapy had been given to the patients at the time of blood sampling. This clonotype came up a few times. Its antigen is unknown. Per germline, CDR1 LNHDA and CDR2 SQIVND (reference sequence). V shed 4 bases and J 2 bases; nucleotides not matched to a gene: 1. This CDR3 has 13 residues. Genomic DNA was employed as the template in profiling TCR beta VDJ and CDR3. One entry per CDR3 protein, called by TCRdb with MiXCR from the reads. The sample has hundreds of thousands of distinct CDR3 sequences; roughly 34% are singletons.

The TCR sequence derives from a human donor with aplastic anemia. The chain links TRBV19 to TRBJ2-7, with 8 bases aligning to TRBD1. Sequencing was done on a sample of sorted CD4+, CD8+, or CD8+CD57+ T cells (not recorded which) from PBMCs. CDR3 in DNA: TGTGCCAGTAGTACAGGGGGCACCTACGAGCAGTACTTC. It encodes CASSTGGTYEQYF. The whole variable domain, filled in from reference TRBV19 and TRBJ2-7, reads DGGITQSPKYLFRKEGQNVTLSCEQNLNHDAMYWYRQDPGQGLRLIYYSQIVNDFQKGDIAEGYSVSREKKESFPLTVTSAQKNPTAFYLCASSTGGTYEQYFGPGTRLTVT.